This T cell receptor beta chain was identified during a study of blood T cell repertoires in COVID-19. With regard to this clone: The sample holds other DNA sequences that translate to the same CDR3.

Profiling relied on immunoSEQ multiplex PCR, and the TCRdb table lists in-frame clones only, not all of them. Of around 11,000 clones listed, around 86% were seen once; the top ten hold 7.7%. CDR3 length: 14 residues. The germline CDR1 and CDR2 sequences are MGHRA and YSYEKL. Losses at the gene ends were 8 bases for V and 2 bases for J; bases not matched to a gene: 3. The sequencing input was peripheral blood. The chain employs TRBV4-1 and TRBJ2-2, with 9 nucleotides matching TRBD1. The source is a man between 65 and 85 years old with active COVID-19. The CDR3 DNA follows: TGCGCCAGCTCGGACAGGGGTAACACCGGGGAGCTGTTTTTT. Protein sequence: CASSDRGNTGELFF.